What follows are 18 T cell receptor beta chains derived from one specimen sequenced in a study of cytomegalovirus exposure and HLA in healthy donors. PCR used 60 Vbeta primers and 13 Jbeta primers. Measured with immunoSEQ multiplex PCR; TCRdb has only the in-frame clones, and not every one. Its table records about 130,000 clones. The sequencing sample was made of PBMCs. Receptor source: a man in his forties in good health and CMV-seronegative.

V and J are TRBV19 and TRBJ1-5, with 9 bases matching TRBD1. Germline CDR1 reads LNHDA; CDR2 reads SQIVND (reference sequence). V shed 3 bases, J shed 5 bases, and the junction held 2 bases outside the gene matches. There are 14 residues in the CDR3. CDR3 residues: CASSIWTGDQPQHF. In DNA form, the CDR3 reads TGTGCCAGTAGTATTTGGACAGGGGATCAGCCCCAGCATTTT.

The chain recombines TRBV5-6 with TRBJ2-1; perhaps TRBD2 as D (5 bases). Germline values: CDR1 SGHDT, CDR2 YYEEEE. The CDR3 covers 15 residues. Trimming left V 0 bases short and J 6 bases short, with 13 bases between. CDR3 sequence (DNA): TGTGCCAGCAGCTTGGAACTAGGCTCGCGCAATGAGCAGTTCTTC. Translation gives CASSLELGSRNEQFF.

The genes are TRBV4-1 and TRBJ2-1; weak D call: TRBD2 (7 bases). Trimming left V 3 bases short and J 5 bases short, with 17 bases between. This CDR3 contains 16 residues. Germline-derived CDR1 and CDR2 are MGHRA and YSYEKL. This chain's CDR3 is CASSQGGTLVNNEQFF. Written as DNA, the CDR3 is TGCGCCAGCAGCCAGGGAGGGACACTAGTTAACAATGAGCAGTTCTTC.

The genes are TRBV27 and TRBJ1-1; TRBD1 agrees at 8 bases. V was clipped by 4 bases and J by 0 bases; unmatched bases: 4. The CDR3 is 15 residues long. The V gene's germline CDR1 is MNHEY and CDR2 SMNVEV (reference sequence). The CDR3 DNA follows: TGTGCCAGCAGTTCGCGGACAGGGATGAACACTGAAGCTTTCTTT. Amino acids: CASSSRTGMNTEAFF.

The chain couples TRBV6-1 to TRBJ2-7; tentative D call: TRBD2 (6 bases). V dropped 4 bases and J dropped 3 bases, with 13 bases sitting between them. Germline V gives CDR1 MNHNS, CDR2 SASEGT. This CDR3 has 14 amino acids. CDR3 residues: CASSAVDGGYEQYF. The CDR3 bases are TGTGCCAGCAGTGCCGTAGACGGGGGCTACGAGCAGTACTTC.

This rearrangement joins TRBV29-1 to TRBJ2-1; tentative D call: TRBD2 (6 bases). With 3 bases removed from V and 0 bases from J, the gap between germline ends came to 15 bases. Germline CDR1 and CDR2: SQVTM and ANQGSEA. The CDR3 consists of 16 residues. CDR3 nucleotide sequence: TGCAGCGTTGATGGCGAGGCGGGACTCTCCTACAATGAGCAGTTCTTC. Its translation: CSVDGEAGLSYNEQFF.

The chain has TRBV5-4 and TRBJ1-2; possible D gene TRBD1, 6 bases. V lost 4 bases to trimming and J lost 2 bases, with 9 bases between them. Germline V gene sequence: CDR1 SGHNT, CDR2 YYREEE (reference sequence). The CDR3 extends over 13 amino acids. This CDR3 is CASSNRVNYGYTF. As DNA, the CDR3 is TGTGCCAGCAGCAACAGGGTAAACTATGGCTACACCTTC.

This rearrangement joins TRBV2 to TRBJ2-7; 7 bases agree with TRBD1. The germline CDR1 and CDR2 sequences are SNHLY and FYNNEI. The CDR3 is made up of 14 amino acids. The trim removed 7 bases at V and 5 bases at J, leaving 11 bases unmatched. The CDR3 loop is CASKDADRDHEQYF. DNA of the CDR3: TGTGCCAGCAAAGACGCTGACAGGGACCACGAGCAGTACTTC.

This chain uses TRBV11-3 with TRBJ2-1; 8 nucleotides match TRBD2. Germline CDR1 SGHNT, CDR2 YENEEA. The CDR3 is 16 residues long. Trimming cost V 4 bases and J 9 bases; bases outside gene matches: 14. CDR3 region: CASSSRTSLLGGEQFF. The CDR3 region has the DNA TGTGCCAGCAGCTCCCGGACTAGCTTACTTGGGGGTGAGCAGTTCTTC.

A word on this clone: The sample holds other DNA sequences that translate to the same CDR3. CDR3 amino acids: CASSPGTGFGANVLTF. The CDR3 DNA is TGTGCCAGCAGTCCCGGGACAGGGTTCGGGGCCAACGTCCTGACTTTC. The chain recombines TRBV27 with TRBJ2-6; 9 bases map to TRBD1. The V gene end was trimmed by 5 bases and the J gene end by 4 bases; junction bases not matched to a gene: 6. The CDR3 is 16 residues long. CDR1 is MNHEY, CDR2 SMNVEV, per germline (reference sequence). Together with reference TRBV27 and TRBJ2-6, the CDR3 gives the full variable domain: EAQVTQNPRYLITVTGKKLTVTCSQNMNHEYMSWYRQDPGLGLRQIYYSMNVEVTDKGDVPEGYKVSRKEKRNFPLILESPSPNQTSLYFCASSPGTGFGANVLTFGAGSRLTVL.

The chain employs TRBV25-1 and TRBJ2-7, with 9 bases identical to TRBD2. Germline V lookup: CDR1 MGHDK, CDR2 SYGVNS. Losses at the gene ends were 3 bases for V and 1 base for J; bases not matched to a gene: 7. The CDR3 sequence is 16 residues long. CDR3 residues: CASSDISGSGSYEQYF. The DNA of the CDR3 is TGTGCCAGCAGTGACATTAGCGGGAGTGGTTCCTACGAGCAGTACTTC.

The chain uses TRBV11-2 and TRBJ1-2; unclear D gene. The CDR3 extends over 13 amino acids. The V gene lost 3 bases and the J gene lost 4 bases, with 9 bases spanning the gap. Germline V gene lookup returns CDR1 SGHAT and CDR2 FQNNGV. The CDR3 DNA is TGTGCCAGCAGCTTCACCGGGATCTATGGCTACACCTTC. Encoded protein: CASSFTGIYGYTF.

The chain links TRBV9 to TRBJ2-1; 8 nucleotides align to TRBD2. Germline-derived CDR1 and CDR2 are SGDLS and YYNGEE. J was trimmed by 7 bases and V by 4 bases; bases with no gene match: 10. This CDR3 comprises 15 residues. The CDR3 DNA reads as TGTGCCAGCAGCCCTCTATCGGGAGGGCGTAATGAGCAGTTCTTC. Its protein product is CASSPLSGGRNEQFF.

V and J are TRBV10-3 and TRBJ1-5, with a possible D match to TRBD1 (5 bases). CDR3 length: 14 residues. Trimming removed 0 bases at V and 4 bases at J, with 7 bases between. CDR1 and CDR2 from the germline V gene are ENHRY and SYGVKD. CDR3 bases: TGTGCCATCAGTGAGTCGGGGCCAAATCAGCCCCAGCATTTT. Protein: CAISESGPNQPQHF.

In DNA, the CDR3 is TGTGCCAGCAGCAGAGGGACTGTCCAAGAGACCCAGTACTTC. This encodes CASSRGTVQETQYF. This sequence joins TRBV7-9 and TRBJ2-5, with D perhaps matching TRBD2 (6 bases). Germline-derived CDR1 and CDR2 are SEHNR and FQNEAQ (reference sequence). This CDR3 has 14 amino acids. V was pared by 5 bases and J by 1 base, with 11 bases between.

V and J are TRBV7-3 and TRBJ1-3; D is possibly TRBD1 (6 bases). The CDR3 loop spans 14 amino acids. CDR1 and CDR2 from the germline V gene are SGHTA and FQGTGA. Deletions cut 5 bases from V and 4 bases from J, with 12 bases between. CDR3 loop: CASSHGGLGNTIYF. For the CDR3, the DNA is TGTGCCAGCAGCCATGGGGGCCTGGGAAACACCATATATTTT.

The chain uses TRBV7-3 and TRBJ1-4, with 7 bases identical to TRBD1. Germline values: CDR1 SGHTA, CDR2 FQGTGA. V lost 5 bases and J lost 7; bases outside the gene matches: 4. The CDR3 contains 13 residues. The CDR3 region has the DNA TGTGCCAGCAGCCGTGACAGGGCTGAAAAACTGTTTTTT. Amino acid sequence: CASSRDRAEKLFF. Together with reference TRBV7-3 and TRBJ1-4, the CDR3 gives the full variable domain: GAGVSQTPSNKVTEKGKYVELRCDPISGHTALYWYRQSLGQGPEFLIYFQGTGAADDSGLPNDRFFAVRPEGSVSTLKIQRTERGDSAVYLCASSRDRAEKLFFGSGTQLSVL.

This chain connects TRBV9 to TRBJ1-2; 7 nucleotides match TRBD1. J was trimmed by 3 bases and V by 3 bases; bases with no gene match: 11. This CDR3 contains 16 residues. Germline CDR1 SGDLS, CDR2 YYNGEE. In nucleotides, the CDR3 is TGTGCCAGCAGCGCCTATATCGGGACAGCGGACTATGGCTACACCTTC. This gives the protein CASSAYIGTADYGYTF.